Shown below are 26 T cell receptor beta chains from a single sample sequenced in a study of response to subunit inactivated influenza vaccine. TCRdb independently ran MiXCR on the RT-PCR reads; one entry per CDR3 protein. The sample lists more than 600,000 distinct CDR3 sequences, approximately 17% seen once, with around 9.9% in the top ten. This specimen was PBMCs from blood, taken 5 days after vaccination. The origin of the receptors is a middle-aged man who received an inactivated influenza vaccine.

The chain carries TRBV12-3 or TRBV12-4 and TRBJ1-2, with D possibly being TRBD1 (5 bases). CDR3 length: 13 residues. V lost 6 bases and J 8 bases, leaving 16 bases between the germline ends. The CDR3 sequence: CASSQGPGRGYTF. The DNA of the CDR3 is TGTGCCAGCAGCCAGGGCCCGGGGAGAGGCTACACCTTC.

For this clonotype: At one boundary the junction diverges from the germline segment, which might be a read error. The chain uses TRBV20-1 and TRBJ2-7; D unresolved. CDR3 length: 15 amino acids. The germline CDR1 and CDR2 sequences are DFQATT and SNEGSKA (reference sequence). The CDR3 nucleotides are TGCGGTGCGAAGAGCGCGCTGCCGAGCTCCTACGAGCAGTACTTC. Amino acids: CGAKSALPSSYEQYF.

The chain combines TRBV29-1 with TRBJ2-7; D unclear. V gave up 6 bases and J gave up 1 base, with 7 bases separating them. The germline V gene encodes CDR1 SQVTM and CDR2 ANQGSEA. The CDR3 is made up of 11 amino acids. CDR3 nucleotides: TGCAGCGTCAGTCTTTCCTACGAGCAGTACTTC. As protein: CSVSLSYEQYF.

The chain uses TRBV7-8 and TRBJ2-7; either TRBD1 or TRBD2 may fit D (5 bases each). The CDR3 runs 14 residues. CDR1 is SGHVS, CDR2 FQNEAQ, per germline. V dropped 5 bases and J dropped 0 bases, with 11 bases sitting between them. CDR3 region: CASSGGRVSYEQYF. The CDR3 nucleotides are TGTGCCAGCAGCGGGGGAAGGGTCTCCTACGAGCAGTACTTC.

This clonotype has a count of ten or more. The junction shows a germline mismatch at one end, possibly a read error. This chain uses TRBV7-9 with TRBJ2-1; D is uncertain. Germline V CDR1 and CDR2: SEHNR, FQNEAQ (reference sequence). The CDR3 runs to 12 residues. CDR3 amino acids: CASSLGVAESTF. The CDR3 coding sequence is TGTGCCAGCAGCTTAGGCGTCGCAGAGTCGACCTTC.

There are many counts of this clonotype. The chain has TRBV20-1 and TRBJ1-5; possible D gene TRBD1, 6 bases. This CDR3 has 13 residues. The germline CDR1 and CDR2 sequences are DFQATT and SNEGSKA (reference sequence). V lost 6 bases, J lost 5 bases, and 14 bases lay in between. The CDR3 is CSASRGWDQPQHF. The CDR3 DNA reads TGCAGTGCCAGCAGGGGTTGGGATCAGCCCCAGCATTTT.

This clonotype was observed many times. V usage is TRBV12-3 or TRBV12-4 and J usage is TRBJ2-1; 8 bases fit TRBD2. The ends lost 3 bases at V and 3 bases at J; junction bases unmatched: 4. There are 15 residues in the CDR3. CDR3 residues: CASSFTSGLYNEQFF. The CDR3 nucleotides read TGTGCCAGCAGTTTCACTAGCGGACTCTACAATGAGCAGTTCTTC.

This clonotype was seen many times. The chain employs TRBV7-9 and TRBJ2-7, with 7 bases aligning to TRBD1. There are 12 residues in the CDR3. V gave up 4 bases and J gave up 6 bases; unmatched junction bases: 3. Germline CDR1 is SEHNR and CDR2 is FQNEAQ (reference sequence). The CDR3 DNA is TGTGCCAGCAGCTCCACAGGGGTCGAGCAGTACTTC. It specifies CASSSTGVEQYF.

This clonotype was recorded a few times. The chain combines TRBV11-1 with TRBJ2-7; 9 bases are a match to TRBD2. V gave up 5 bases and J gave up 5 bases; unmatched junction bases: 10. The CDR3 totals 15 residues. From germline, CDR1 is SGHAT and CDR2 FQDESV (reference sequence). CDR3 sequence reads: CASSLLSGSVDEQYF. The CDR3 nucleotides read TGTGCCAGCAGCCTTCTTAGCGGGAGCGTCGACGAGCAGTACTTC.

In DNA, the CDR3 is TGCAGTGCTAGGAGCCCGAGTGGGAAAAACATTCAGTACTTC. Its translation is CSARSPSGKNIQYF. V usage is TRBV20-1 and J usage is TRBJ2-4; D is unclear. V lost 3 bases to trimming and J lost 4 bases, with 13 bases between them. This CDR3 is built from 14 residues. CDR1 and CDR2 from the germline V gene are DFQATT and SNEGSKA (reference sequence).

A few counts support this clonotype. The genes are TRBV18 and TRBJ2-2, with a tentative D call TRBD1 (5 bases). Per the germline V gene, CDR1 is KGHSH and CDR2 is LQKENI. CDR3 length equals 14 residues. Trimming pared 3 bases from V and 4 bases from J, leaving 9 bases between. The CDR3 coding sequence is TGTGCCAGCTCACCGGGGCAGTCCACCGGGGAGCTGTTTTTT. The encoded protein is CASSPGQSTGELFF.

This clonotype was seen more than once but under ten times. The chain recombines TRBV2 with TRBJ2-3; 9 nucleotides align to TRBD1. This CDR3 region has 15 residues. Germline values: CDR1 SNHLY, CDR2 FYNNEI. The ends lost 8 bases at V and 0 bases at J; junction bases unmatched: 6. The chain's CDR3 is CASEGTGSSTDTQYF. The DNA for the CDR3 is TGTGCCAGCGAAGGGACAGGGAGCAGCACAGATACGCAGTATTTT. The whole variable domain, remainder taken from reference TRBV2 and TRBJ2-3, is EPEVTQTPSHQVTQMGQEVILRCVPISNHLYFYWYRQILGQKVEFLVSFYNNEISEKSEIFDDQFSVERPDGSNFTLKIRSTKLEDSAMYFCASEGTGSSTDTQYFGPGTRLTVL.

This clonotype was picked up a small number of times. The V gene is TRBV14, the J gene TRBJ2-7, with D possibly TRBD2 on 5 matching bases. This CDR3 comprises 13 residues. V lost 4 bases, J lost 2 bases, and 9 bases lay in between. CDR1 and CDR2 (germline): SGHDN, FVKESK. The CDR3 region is CASSRTFPYEQYF. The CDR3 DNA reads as TGTGCCAGCAGCCGGACTTTCCCCTACGAGCAGTACTTC.

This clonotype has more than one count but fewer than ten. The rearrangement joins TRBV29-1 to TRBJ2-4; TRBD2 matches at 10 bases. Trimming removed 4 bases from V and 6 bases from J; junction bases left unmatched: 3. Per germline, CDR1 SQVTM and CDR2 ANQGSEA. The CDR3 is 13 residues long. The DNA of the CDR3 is TGCAGCGTTGTCCCTAGCGGGAGAAACATTCAGTACTTC. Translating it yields CSVVPSGRNIQYF.

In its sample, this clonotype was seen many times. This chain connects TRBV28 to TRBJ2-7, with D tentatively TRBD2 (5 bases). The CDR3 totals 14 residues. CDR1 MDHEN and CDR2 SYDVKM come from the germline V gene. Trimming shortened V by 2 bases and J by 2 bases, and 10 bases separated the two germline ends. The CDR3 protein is CASSLARAPYEQYF. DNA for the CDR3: TGTGCCAGCAGTTTAGCGCGGGCCCCCTACGAGCAGTACTTC.

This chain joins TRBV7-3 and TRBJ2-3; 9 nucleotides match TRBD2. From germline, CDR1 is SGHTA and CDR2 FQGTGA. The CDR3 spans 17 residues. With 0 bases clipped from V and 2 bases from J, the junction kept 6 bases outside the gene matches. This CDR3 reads CASSLTGAGGPTDTQYF. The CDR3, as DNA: TGTGCCAGCAGCTTAACCGGAGCGGGAGGCCCCACAGATACGCAGTATTTT. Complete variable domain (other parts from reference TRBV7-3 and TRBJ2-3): GAGVSQTPSNKVTEKGKYVELRCDPISGHTALYWYRQSLGQGPEFLIYFQGTGAADDSGLPNDRFFAVRPEGSVSTLKIQRTERGDSAVYLCASSLTGAGGPTDTQYFGPGTRLTVL.

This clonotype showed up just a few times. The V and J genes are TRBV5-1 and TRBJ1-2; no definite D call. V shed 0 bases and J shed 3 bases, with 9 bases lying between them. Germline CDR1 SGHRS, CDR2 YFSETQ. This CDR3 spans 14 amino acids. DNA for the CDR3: TGCGCCAGCAGCTTGGAGTCACAGTACTATGGCTACACCTTC. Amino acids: CASSLESQYYGYTF.

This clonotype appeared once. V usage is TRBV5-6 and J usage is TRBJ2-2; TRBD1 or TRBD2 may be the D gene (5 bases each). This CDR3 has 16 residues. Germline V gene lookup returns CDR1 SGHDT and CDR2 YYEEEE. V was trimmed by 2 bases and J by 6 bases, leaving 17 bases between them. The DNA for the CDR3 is TGTGCCAGCAGCTTAACCACTAGTTGGGGCTCCGGGGAGCTGTTTTTT. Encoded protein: CASSLTTSWGSGELFF.

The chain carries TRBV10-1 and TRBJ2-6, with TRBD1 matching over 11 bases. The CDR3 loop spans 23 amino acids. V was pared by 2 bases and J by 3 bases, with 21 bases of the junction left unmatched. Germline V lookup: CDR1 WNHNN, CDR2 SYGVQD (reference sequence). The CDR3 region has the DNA TGCGCCAGCAGTGAGCTCTCGAAAGGGGAGTTTGGACAGGGGGCGTTTGGGGCCAACGTCCTGACTTTC. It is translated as CASSELSKGEFGQGAFGANVLTF.

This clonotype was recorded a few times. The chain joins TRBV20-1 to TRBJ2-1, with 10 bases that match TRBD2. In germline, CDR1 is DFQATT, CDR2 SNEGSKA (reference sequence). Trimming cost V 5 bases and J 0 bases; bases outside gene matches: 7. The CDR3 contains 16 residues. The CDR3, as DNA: TGCAGTGCTGGGCCGGGACTAGCGAGCTCCTACAATGAGCAGTTCTTC. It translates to CSAGPGLASSYNEQFF.

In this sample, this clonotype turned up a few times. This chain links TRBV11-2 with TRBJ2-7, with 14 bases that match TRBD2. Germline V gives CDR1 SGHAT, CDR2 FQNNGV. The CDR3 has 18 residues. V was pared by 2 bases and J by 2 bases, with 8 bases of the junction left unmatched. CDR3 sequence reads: CASSLLIGTSGRAYEQYF. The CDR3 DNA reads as TGTGCCAGCAGCTTATTGATTGGGACTAGCGGGAGAGCCTACGAGCAGTACTTC.

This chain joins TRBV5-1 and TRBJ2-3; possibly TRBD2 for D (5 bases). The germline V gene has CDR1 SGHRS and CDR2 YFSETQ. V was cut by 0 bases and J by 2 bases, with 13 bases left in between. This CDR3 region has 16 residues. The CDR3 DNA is TGCGCCAGCAGCTTGGGATGGACTCGTAACACAGATACGCAGTATTTT. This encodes CASSLGWTRNTDTQYF.

This chain's CDR3 is CASSHPQGSHTDTQYF. CDR3 sequence (DNA): TGTGCCAGCAGCCACCCACAGGGTAGCCACACAGATACGCAGTATTTT. The chain links TRBV3-1 to TRBJ2-3, with D perhaps TRBD1 (6 bases). The CDR3 is 16 amino acids. Germline CDR1 is LGHDT and CDR2 is YNNKEL (reference sequence). Trimming stripped 3 bases from V and 2 bases from J, with 15 bases between.

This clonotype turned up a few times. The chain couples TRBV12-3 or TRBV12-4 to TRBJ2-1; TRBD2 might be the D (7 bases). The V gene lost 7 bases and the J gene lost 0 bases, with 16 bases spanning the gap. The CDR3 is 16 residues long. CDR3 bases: TGTGCCAGCACTTTCCGGGGGGCCGGCTCCTACAATGAGCAGTTCTTC. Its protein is CASTFRGAGSYNEQFF.

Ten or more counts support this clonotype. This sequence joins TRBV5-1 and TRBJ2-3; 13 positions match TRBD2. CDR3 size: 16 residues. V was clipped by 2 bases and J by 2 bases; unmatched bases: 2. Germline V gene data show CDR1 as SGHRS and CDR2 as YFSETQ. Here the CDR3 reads CASSLGTSGTTDTQYF. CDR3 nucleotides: TGCGCCAGCAGCTTAGGGACTAGCGGGACCACAGATACGCAGTATTTT. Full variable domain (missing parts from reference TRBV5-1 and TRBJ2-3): KAGVTQTPRYLIKTRGQQVTLSCSPISGHRSVSWYQQTPGQGLQFLFEYFSETQRNKGNFPGRFSGRQFSNSRSEMNVSTLELGDSALYLCASSLGTSGTTDTQYFGPGTRLTVL.

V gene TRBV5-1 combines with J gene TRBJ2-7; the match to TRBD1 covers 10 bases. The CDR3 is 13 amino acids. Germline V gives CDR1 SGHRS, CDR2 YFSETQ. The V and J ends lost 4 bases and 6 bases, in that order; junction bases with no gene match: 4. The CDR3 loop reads CASSRGTGAEQYF. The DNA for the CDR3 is TGCGCCAGCAGCCGGGGGACAGGGGCCGAGCAGTACTTC.